The T cell receptor beta chain described here comes from a study of T cells in Graves' hyperthyroidism and ophthalmopathy. RNA transcripts gave rise to amplified TCR beta CDR3 regions. Carried out on the TCR CDR3, a first-round RT-PCR used the HTBI primer set. A single record per CDR3 protein comes from TCRdb applying MiXCR to the multiplex PCR reads. The top ten clones hold less than 75% of a sample with about 400,000 distinct CDR3 sequences, approximately 25% of them seen once. Germline values: CDR1 MNHEY, CDR2 SVGEGT. There are 14 residues in the CDR3. Trimming took 1 base from V and 1 from J, leaving 8 bases between them.

This receptor was taken from a man aged 50 to 60 with Graves' hyperthyroidism. Input material: blood. The chain carries TRBV6-2 or TRBV6-3 and TRBJ2-7; D is possibly TRBD1 (6 bases). CDR3 sequence reads: CASSYLGQSYEQYF. CDR3 bases: TGTGCCAGCAGTTACTTGGGACAATCCTACGAGCAGTACTTC.